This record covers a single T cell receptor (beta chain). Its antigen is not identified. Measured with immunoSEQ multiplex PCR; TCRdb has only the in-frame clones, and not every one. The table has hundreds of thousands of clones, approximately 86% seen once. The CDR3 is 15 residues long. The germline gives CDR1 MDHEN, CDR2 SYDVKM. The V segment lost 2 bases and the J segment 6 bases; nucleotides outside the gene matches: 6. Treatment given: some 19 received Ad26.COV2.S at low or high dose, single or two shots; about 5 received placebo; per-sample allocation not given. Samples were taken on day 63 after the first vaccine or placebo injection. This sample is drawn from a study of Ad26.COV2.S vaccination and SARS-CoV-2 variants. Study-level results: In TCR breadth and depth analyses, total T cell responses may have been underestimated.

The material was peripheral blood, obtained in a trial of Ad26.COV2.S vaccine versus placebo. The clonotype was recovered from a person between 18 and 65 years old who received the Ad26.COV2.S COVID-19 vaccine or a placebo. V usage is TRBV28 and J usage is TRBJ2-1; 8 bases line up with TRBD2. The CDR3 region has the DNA TGTGCCAGCAGTTTAGGACTAGCCGAGGGCAATGAGCAGTTCTTC. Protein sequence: CASSLGLAEGNEQFF. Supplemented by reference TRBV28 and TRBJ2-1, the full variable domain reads DVKVTQSSRYLVKRTGEKVFLECVQDMDHENMFWYRQDPGLGLRLIYFSYDVKMKEKGDIPEGYSVSREKKERFSLILESASTNQTSMYLCASSLGLAEGNEQFFGPGTRLTVL.